The next 23 T cell receptor beta chains were all read from a single sample in a study of cytomegalovirus exposure and HLA in healthy donors. PCR involved 60 Vbeta and 13 Jbeta primers. Produced via immunoSEQ multiplex PCR; TCRdb's table is partial and in-frame only. The sample shows about 130,000 clones, just over 70% of them seen only once. The sample consisted of PBMCs. These receptors all stem from a woman aged 55 to 70 in good health and CMV-seropositive.

This chain uses TRBV6-5 with TRBJ1-2, with a weak D call TRBD1 (6 bases). Germline values: CDR1 MNHEY, CDR2 SVGAGI. This CDR3 has 13 amino acids. The V and J ends lost 2 bases and 6 bases respectively, with 10 bases between them. CDR3 coding DNA: TGTGCCAGCAGTTACATACAGGGAGATGGCTACACCTTC. The encoded protein is CASSYIQGDGYTF.

This clone has only a few counts. V gene TRBV19 combines with J gene TRBJ2-5, with 11 bases aligning to TRBD2. Trimming at V came to 4 bases and at J to 8 bases, leaving 21 bases not matched to a gene. Germline-derived CDR1 and CDR2 are LNHDA and SQIVND (reference sequence). This CDR3 region has 19 residues. The CDR3 reads CASSTSASGGHIPVGTQYF. In DNA form, the CDR3 reads TGTGCCAGTAGTACCTCAGCTAGCGGGGGGCACATTCCCGTAGGAACCCAGTACTTC.

This chain's CDR3 is CASSLGGGRNAQHF. DNA for the CDR3: TGTGCCAGCAGCCTCGGTGGAGGCCGGAATGCCCAGCATTTT. This rearrangement joins TRBV13 to TRBJ1-5; no clear D gene. Looked up from germline, CDR1 is PRHDT and CDR2 is FYEKMQ (reference sequence). The CDR3 totals 14 residues. The V gene lost 5 bases and the J gene lost 11 bases, with 19 bases spanning the gap.

Only a few counts were recorded for this clone. The V call is TRBV11-2, the J call TRBJ1-1; TRBD1 might be the D (6 bases). V was cut by 1 base and J by 4 bases, with 13 bases left in between. CDR3 length: 15 amino acids. Germline values: CDR1 SGHAT, CDR2 FQNNGV. The CDR3 is CASSLGPGVVTEAFF. CDR3 nucleotides: TGTGCCAGCAGCTTAGGCCCAGGGGTGGTCACTGAAGCTTTCTTT.

The V call is TRBV2, the J call TRBJ1-1; D gene unclear. Germline assignment: CDR1 SNHLY and CDR2 FYNNEI. The CDR3 runs 11 residues. V was clipped by 4 bases and J by 5 bases, with 5 bases between them. As DNA, the CDR3 is TGTGCCAGCAGTGGTGAGACTGAAGCTTTCTTT. Translated, it gives CASSGETEAFF.

This chain joins TRBV9 and TRBJ2-3; possible D gene TRBD2, 6 bases. CDR3 length: 16 residues. Trimming took 3 bases from V and 3 from J, leaving 17 bases between them. The germline V gene has CDR1 SGDLS and CDR2 YYNGEE. In DNA, the CDR3 is TGTGCCAGCAGCGGGACCGGGACTCCAAGGACAGATACGCAGTATTTT. This sequence encodes CASSGTGTPRTDTQYF.

The chain joins TRBV5-1 to TRBJ2-3, with D unresolved. From germline, CDR1 is SGHRS and CDR2 YFSETQ. The CDR3 runs to 12 residues. Between the trimmed V and J ends, which lost 4 bases and 2 bases, there was a span of 5 bases. CDR3 sequence reads: CASSPYTDTQYF. The CDR3 DNA follows: TGCGCCAGCAGCCCCTACACAGATACGCAGTATTTT.

This sequence joins TRBV5-1 and TRBJ2-5, with 8 bases that match TRBD2. The V and J ends lost 6 bases and 2 bases, in that order; junction bases with no gene match: 9. This CDR3 is built from 15 residues. Germline loops: CDR1 SGHRS, CDR2 YFSETQ. DNA of the CDR3: TGCGCCAGCATCCCGGGGGGGTTGGGGCAAGAGACCCAGTACTTC. This encodes CASIPGGLGQETQYF.

The chain couples TRBV4-2 to TRBJ1-1, with 8 positions matching TRBD1. The V segment lost 3 bases and the J segment 0 bases; nucleotides outside the gene matches: 12. The germline gives CDR1 LGHNA, CDR2 YNFKEQ. The CDR3 has 18 amino acids. CDR3 DNA: TGTGCCAGCAGCCATGAACCCCCAGGGGGCGGAGTGAACACTGAAGCTTTCTTT. It is translated as CASSHEPPGGGVNTEAFF.

The chain employs TRBV6-5 and TRBJ1-2; D is perhaps TRBD1 (6 bases). In germline, CDR1 is MNHEY, CDR2 SVGAGI. The CDR3 loop spans 16 amino acids. Trimming took off 0 bases at V and 1 base at J, with 12 bases between the two ends. The CDR3 region has the DNA TGTGCCAGCAGTTACTCACCTTGGACAGTTAACTATGGCTACACCTTC. This gives the protein CASSYSPWTVNYGYTF.

Only a few counts were recorded for this clone. The chain couples TRBV10-2 to TRBJ2-4, with D possibly TRBD1 on 5 matching bases. V was clipped by 3 bases and J by 0 bases, with 15 bases between them. Germline CDR1 and CDR2: WSHSY and SAAADI. The CDR3 sequence is 17 residues long. The CDR3 DNA reads TGCGCCAGCAGTGACCTAAGACAGAACCTAGCCAAAAACATTCAGTACTTC. Its protein product is CASSDLRQNLAKNIQYF.

This chain uses TRBV5-1 with TRBJ2-3, with TRBD2 matching over 8 bases. Germline CDR1 is SGHRS and CDR2 is YFSETQ. V lost 2 bases to trimming and J lost 0 bases; unmatched junction nucleotides: 2. This CDR3 region has 15 residues. The CDR3 region has the DNA TGCGCCAGCAGCTTAGCGGGGGCCAGCACAGATACGCAGTATTTT. Residues: CASSLAGASTDTQYF.

The chain has TRBV7-3 and TRBJ1-1, with D perhaps TRBD1 (5 bases). The germline CDR1 and CDR2 sequences are SGHTA and FQGTGA. The CDR3 is 17 amino acids. With 5 bases removed from V and 5 bases from J, the gap between germline ends came to 24 bases. CDR3 nucleotide sequence: TGTGCCAGCAGCCCCTTCTCGACCGGGACTGCTGTGACTGAAGCTTTCTTT. Translated: CASSPFSTGTAVTEAFF.

The chain couples TRBV6-5 to TRBJ2-1; 11 bases line up with TRBD2. Germline-derived CDR1 and CDR2 are MNHEY and SVGAGI. V was clipped by 6 bases and J by 0 bases; unmatched bases: 1. The CDR3 spans 15 residues. CDR3 nucleotides: TGTGCCAGCAGACTAGCGGGGGTCTCCTACAATGAGCAGTTCTTC. It codes for CASRLAGVSYNEQFF.

The chain carries TRBV5-1 and TRBJ1-6; D is unclear. Between the trimmed V and J ends, which lost 6 bases and 7 bases, there was a span of 11 bases. This CDR3 has 13 residues. From germline, CDR1 is SGHRS and CDR2 YFSETQ. The CDR3 DNA reads as TGCGCCAGCACAGAATCGTGGAATTCACCCCTCCACTTT. Encoded protein: CASTESWNSPLHF.

This clone has a handful of counts. This chain uses TRBV11-2 with TRBJ1-1, with a weak D call TRBD1 (5 bases). Germline-derived CDR1 and CDR2 are SGHAT and FQNNGV. V was clipped by 1 base and J by 0 bases, with 12 bases between them. There are 16 residues in the CDR3. The DNA of the CDR3 is TGTGCCAGCAGCTTAGCGCGGGGACCCCTGAACACTGAAGCTTTCTTT. It is translated as CASSLARGPLNTEAFF.

A few counts support this clone. The chain combines TRBV6-5 with TRBJ1-2; D is perhaps TRBD1 (6 bases). Trimming stripped 5 bases from V and 8 bases from J, with 12 bases between. Looked up from germline, CDR1 is MNHEY and CDR2 is SVGAGI. This CDR3 is 12 amino acids long. CDR3 loop: CASSLLGGGYTF. The CDR3 nucleotides read TGTGCCAGCAGTCTCCTTGGGGGCGGCTACACCTTC.

The V gene is TRBV5-1, the J gene TRBJ2-5; TRBD2 matches 12 bases. Trimming took 0 bases from V and 2 from J; bases not matched to a gene: 5. CDR3 size: 17 residues. The germline gives CDR1 SGHRS, CDR2 YFSETQ. The CDR3 reads CASSLALAGGVQETQYF. CDR3 sequence (DNA): TGCGCCAGCAGCTTGGCACTAGCGGGGGGTGTACAAGAGACCCAGTACTTC.

The chain recombines TRBV5-4 with TRBJ2-5, with 10 nucleotides matching TRBD2. Trimming at V came to 4 bases and at J to 5 bases, leaving 8 bases not matched to a gene. Germline V gene data show CDR1 as SGHNT and CDR2 as YYREEE (reference sequence). The CDR3 runs 15 residues. The CDR3 nucleotides are TGTGCCAGCAGCCCGAGGAGCGGGGGGGCTGAGACCCAGTACTTC. This sequence encodes CASSPRSGGAETQYF.

The sample holds a few counts of this clone. V usage is TRBV6-1 and J usage is TRBJ1-1, with 7 bases matching TRBD1. This CDR3 is built from 14 residues. V dropped 5 bases and J dropped 2; count of bases not matched to a gene: 5. Germline V gives CDR1 MNHNS, CDR2 SASEGT. The CDR3 sequence is CASSSGQRNTEAFF. For the CDR3, the DNA is TGTGCCAGCAGTTCGGGACAGAGAAACACTGAAGCTTTCTTT.

This chain uses TRBV10-3 with TRBJ1-1; 9 nucleotides agree with TRBD1. The CDR3 totals 13 residues. Germline values: CDR1 ENHRY, CDR2 SYGVKD. Trimming took 10 bases from V and 3 from J; bases not matched to a gene: 6. The CDR3 reads CATQGQGDTEAFF. DNA of the CDR3: TGTGCCACCCAGGGACAGGGTGACACTGAAGCTTTCTTT.

As regards this clone: At one of its ends the junction is not consistent with the germline gene, which may arise from a read error. CDR3 sequence reads: CASSLRGRNTGELFF. The CDR3 coding sequence is TGTGCTAGCAGCTTAAGGGGGAGGAACACCGGGGAGCTGTTTTTT. The chain has TRBV7-7 and TRBJ2-2; a possible D gene is TRBD1 (6 bases). The CDR3 length is 15 residues. CDR1 is SSHAT, CDR2 FNYEAQ, per germline (reference sequence).

This clone showed up just a few times. The chain combines TRBV2 with TRBJ1-5, with D unresolved. The CDR3 is 13 residues long. Germline lookup yields CDR1 SNHLY and CDR2 FYNNEI. V lost 6 bases and J lost 5, with 11 bases in between. The CDR3 coding sequence is TGTGCCAGCAGACCCGACGGGTATCAGCCCCAGCATTTT. Its translation is CASRPDGYQPQHF.